This T cell receptor beta chain was sequenced during a study of memory CD4+ T cells and cytomegalovirus serostatus. About the study: This sample comes from healthy Belgian adults, about 10 CMV seropositive, approximately 25 seronegative.

A remark on this clone: Its antigen is undetermined.

V shed 8 bases and J shed 2 bases, with 13 bases lying between them. The germline V gene encodes CDR1 SNHLY and CDR2 FYNNEI. CDR3 length equals 15 residues. Clones were read by immunoSEQ multiplex PCR, and TCRdb kept only the in-frame ones, dropping some. In the table there are some 54,000 clones, more than 70% of which are singletons. Overall study findings and caveats: Suggested: most of the CMV-linked TCR signature lies in CD4+ memory cells. Each of approximately 73 CMV-associated TCRbeta sequences occurred in one to five individuals.

The sort gate was single viable CD3+CD4+CD8-CD45RO+ cells for memory CD4+ T cells. Serostatus was set by detecting CMV pp150, pp28, p38, p52 IgG. The TCR sequence derives from an adult in good health and CMV-seropositive. This chain connects TRBV2 to TRBJ1-6; no reliable D call. The sequenced material came from memory CD4+ T cells from blood. CDR3 bases: TGTGCCAGCCTAAGTAGAATAGCCTATAATTCACCCCTCCACTTT. Translation: CASLSRIAYNSPLHF.